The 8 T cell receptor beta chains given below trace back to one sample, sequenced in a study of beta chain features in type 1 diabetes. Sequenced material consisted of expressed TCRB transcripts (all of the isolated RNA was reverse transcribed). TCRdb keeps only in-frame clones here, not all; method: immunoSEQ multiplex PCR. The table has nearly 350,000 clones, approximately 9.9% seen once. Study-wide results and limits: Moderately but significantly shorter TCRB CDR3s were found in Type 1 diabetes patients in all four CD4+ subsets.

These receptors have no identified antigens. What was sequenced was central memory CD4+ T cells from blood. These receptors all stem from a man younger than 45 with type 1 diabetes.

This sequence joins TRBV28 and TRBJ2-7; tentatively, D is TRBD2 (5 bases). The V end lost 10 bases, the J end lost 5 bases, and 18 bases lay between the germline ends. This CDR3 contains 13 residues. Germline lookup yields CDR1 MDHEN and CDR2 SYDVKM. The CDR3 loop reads CANGPSGNNEQYF. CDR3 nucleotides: TGTGCCAACGGCCCTTCGGGGAACAACGAGCAGTACTTC. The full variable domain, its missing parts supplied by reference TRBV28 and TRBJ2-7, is DVKVTQSSRYLVKRTGEKVFLECVQDMDHENMFWYRQDPGLGLRLIYFSYDVKMKEKGDIPEGYSVSREKKERFSLILESASTNQTSMYLCANGPSGNNEQYFGPGTRLTVT.

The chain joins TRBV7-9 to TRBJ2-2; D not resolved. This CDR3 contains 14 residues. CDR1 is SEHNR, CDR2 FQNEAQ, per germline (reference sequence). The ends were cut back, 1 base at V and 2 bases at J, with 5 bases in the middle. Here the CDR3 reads CASSLDPNTGELFF. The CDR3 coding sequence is TGTGCCAGCAGCTTAGACCCTAACACCGGGGAGCTGTTTTTT.

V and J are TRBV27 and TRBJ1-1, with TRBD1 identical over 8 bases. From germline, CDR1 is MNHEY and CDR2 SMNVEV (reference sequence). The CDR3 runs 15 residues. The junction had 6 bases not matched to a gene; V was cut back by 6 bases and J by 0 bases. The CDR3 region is CASRRDRRMNTEAFF. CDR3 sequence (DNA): TGTGCCAGCAGACGGGACAGGAGGATGAACACTGAAGCTTTCTTT.

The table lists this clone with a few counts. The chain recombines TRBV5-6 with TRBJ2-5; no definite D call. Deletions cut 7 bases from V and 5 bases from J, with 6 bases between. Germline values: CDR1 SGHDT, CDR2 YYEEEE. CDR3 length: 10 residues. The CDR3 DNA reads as TGTGCCAGCGGACGTGAGACCCAGTACTTC. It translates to CASGRETQYF.

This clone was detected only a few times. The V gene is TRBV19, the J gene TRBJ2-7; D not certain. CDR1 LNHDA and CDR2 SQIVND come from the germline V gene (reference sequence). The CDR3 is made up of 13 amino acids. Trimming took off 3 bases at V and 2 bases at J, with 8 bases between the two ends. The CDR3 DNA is TGTGCCAGTAGTATGCGGCTGACCTACGAGCAGTACTTC. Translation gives CASSMRLTYEQYF.

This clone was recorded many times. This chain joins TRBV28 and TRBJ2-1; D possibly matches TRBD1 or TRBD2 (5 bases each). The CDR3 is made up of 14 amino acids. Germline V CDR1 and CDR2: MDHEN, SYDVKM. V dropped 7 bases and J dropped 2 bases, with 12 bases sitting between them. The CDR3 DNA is TGTGCCAGCAAAGGACGGGGCCCCTACAATGAGCAGTTCTTC. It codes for CASKGRGPYNEQFF.

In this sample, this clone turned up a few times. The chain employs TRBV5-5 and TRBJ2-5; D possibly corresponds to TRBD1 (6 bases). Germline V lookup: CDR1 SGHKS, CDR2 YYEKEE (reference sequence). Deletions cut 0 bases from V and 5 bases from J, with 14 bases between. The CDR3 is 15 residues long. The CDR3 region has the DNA TGTGCCAGCAGCTTGGTTTTAACAGGGTTGGAGACCCAGTACTTC. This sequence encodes CASSLVLTGLETQYF.

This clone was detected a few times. The CDR3 sequence is CASSDRTETDTQYF. The CDR3 DNA sequence: TGTGCCAGCAGTGATCGGACAGAGACAGATACGCAGTATTTT. V is TRBV6-6 and J is TRBJ2-3, with a possible D match to TRBD1 (6 bases). This CDR3 spans 14 amino acids. V gave up 5 bases and J gave up 3 bases, with 12 bases separating them. CDR1 and CDR2 from the germline V gene are MNHNY and SVGAGI (reference sequence).